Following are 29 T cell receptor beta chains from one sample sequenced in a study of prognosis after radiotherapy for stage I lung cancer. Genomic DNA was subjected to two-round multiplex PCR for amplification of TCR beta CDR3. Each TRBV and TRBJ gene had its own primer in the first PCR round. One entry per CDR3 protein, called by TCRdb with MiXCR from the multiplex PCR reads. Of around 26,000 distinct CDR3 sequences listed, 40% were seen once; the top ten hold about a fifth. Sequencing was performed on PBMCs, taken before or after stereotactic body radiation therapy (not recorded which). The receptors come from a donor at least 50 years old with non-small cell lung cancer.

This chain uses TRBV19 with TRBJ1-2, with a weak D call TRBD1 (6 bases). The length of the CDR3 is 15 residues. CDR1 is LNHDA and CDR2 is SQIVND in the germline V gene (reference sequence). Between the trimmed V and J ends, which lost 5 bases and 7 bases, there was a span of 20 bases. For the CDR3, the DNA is TGTGCCAGTAGTTTGACCGGGACATGGGCATCTGGCTACACCTTC. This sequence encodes CASSLTGTWASGYTF.

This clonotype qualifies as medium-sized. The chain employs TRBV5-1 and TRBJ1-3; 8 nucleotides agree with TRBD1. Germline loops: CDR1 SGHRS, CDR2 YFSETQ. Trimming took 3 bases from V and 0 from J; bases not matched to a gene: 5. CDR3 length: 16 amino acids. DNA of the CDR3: TGCGCCAGCAGCTACGATACAGGGGGCTCTGGAAACACCATATATTTT. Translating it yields CASSYDTGGSGNTIYF.

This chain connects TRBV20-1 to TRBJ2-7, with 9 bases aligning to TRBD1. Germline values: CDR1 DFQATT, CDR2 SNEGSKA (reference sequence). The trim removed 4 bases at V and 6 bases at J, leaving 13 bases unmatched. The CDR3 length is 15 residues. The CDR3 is CSAILVRDRVPEQYF. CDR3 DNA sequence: TGCAGTGCTATCCTCGTCCGGGACAGGGTTCCCGAGCAGTACTTC.

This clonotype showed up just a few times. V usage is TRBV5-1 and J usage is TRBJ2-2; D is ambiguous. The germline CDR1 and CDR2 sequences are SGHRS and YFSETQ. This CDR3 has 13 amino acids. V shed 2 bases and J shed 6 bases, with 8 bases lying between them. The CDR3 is CASSLGGAGELFF. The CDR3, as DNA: TGCGCCAGCAGCTTAGGTGGGGCCGGGGAGCTGTTTTTT. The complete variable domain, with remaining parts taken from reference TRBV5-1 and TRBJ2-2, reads KAGVTQTPRYLIKTRGQQVTLSCSPISGHRSVSWYQQTPGQGLQFLFEYFSETQRNKGNFPGRFSGRQFSNSRSEMNVSTLELGDSALYLCASSLGGAGELFFGEGSRLTVL.

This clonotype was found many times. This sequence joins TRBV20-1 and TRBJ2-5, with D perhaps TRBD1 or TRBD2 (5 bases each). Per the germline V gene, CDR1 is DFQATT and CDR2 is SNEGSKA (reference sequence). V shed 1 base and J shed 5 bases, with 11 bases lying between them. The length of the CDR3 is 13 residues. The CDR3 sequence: CSARGVGAETQYF. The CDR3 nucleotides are TGCAGTGCTAGAGGAGTCGGGGCGGAGACCCAGTACTTC.

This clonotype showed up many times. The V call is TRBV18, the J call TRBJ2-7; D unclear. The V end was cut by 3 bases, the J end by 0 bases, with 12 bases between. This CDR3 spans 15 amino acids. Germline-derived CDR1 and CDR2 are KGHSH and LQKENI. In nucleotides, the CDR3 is TGTGCCAGCTCACCGAGGCAGTCGTCCTCCTACGAGCAGTACTTC. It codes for CASSPRQSSSYEQYF. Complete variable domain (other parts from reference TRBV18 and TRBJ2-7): NAGVMQNPRHLVRRRGQEARLRCSPMKGHSHVYWYRQLPEEGLKFMVYLQKENIIDESGMPKERFSAEFPKEGPSILRIQQVVRGDSAAYFCASSPRQSSSYEQYFGPGTRLTVT.

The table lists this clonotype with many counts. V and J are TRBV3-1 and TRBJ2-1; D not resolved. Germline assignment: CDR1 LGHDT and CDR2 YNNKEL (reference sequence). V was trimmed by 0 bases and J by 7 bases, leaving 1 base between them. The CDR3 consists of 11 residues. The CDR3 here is CASSQDNEQFF. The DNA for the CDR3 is TGTGCCAGCAGCCAAGATAATGAGCAGTTCTTC.

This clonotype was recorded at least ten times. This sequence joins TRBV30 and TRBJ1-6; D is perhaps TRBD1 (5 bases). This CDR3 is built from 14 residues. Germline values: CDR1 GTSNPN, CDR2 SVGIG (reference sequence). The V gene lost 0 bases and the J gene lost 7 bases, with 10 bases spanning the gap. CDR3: CAWSVEGRNSPLHF. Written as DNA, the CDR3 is TGTGCCTGGAGTGTGGAGGGGCGCAATTCACCCCTCCACTTT.

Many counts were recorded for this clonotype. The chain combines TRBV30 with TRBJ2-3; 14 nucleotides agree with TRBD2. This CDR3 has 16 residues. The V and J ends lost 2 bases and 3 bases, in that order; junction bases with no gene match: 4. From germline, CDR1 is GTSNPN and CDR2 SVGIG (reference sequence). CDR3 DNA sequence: TGTGCCTGGAGTTTGGGACTAGCGGGAGCAACAGATACGCAGTATTTT. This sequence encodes CAWSLGLAGATDTQYF.

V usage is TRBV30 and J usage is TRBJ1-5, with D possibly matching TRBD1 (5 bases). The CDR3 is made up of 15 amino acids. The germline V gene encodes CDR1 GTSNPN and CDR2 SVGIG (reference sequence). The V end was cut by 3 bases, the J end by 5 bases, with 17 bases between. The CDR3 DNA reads TGTGCCTGGAGGCATCCAGGGAAAACCTATCAGCCCCAGCATTTT. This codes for CAWRHPGKTYQPQHF.

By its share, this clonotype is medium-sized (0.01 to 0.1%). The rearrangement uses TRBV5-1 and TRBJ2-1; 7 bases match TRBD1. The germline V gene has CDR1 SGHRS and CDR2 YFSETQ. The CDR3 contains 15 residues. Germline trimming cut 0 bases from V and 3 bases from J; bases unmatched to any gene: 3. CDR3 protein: CASSLGDSFYNEQFF. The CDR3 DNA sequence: TGCGCCAGCAGCTTGGGGGACAGTTTCTACAATGAGCAGTTCTTC.

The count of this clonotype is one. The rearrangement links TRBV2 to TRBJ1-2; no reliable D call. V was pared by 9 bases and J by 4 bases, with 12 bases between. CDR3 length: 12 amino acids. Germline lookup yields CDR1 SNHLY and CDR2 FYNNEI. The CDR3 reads CASSRQFYGYTF. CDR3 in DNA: TGTGCCAGTAGTCGCCAGTTCTATGGCTACACCTTC.

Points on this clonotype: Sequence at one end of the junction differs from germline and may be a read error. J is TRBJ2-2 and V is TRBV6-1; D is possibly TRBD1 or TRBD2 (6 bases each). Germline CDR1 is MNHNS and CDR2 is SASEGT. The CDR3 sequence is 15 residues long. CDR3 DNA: TGTGCCAGCATCCGTCAGGGGCGGGGCGGCGGGGAGCCGTTTTTT. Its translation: CASIRQGRGGGEPFF.

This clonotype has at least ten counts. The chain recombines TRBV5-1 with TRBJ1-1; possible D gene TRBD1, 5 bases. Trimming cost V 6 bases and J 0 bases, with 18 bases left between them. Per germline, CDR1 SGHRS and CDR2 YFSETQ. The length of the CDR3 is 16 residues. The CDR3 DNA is TGCGCCAGCACTGGGGGTGTAGCTCTCATGAACACTGAAGCTTTCTTT. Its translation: CASTGGVALMNTEAFF.

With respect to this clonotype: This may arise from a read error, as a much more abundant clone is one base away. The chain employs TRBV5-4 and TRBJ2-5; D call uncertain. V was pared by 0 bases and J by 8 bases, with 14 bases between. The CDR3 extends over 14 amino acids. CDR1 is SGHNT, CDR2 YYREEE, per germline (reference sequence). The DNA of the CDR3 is TGTGCCAGCAGCTTGGCCGGTGCGGATGATACCCAGTACTTC. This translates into CASSLAGADDTQYF.

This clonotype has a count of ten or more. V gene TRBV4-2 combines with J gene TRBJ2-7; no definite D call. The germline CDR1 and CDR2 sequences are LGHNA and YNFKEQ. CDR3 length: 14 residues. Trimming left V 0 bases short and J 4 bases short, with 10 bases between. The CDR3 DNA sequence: TGTGCCAGCAGCCAAGAGATTCCAGAGTACGAGCAGTACTTC. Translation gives CASSQEIPEYEQYF.

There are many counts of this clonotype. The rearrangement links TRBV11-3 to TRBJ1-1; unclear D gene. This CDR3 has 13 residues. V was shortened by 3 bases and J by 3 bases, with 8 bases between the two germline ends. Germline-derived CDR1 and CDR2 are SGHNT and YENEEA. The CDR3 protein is CASSLNADTEAFF. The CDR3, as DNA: TGTGCCAGCAGCTTGAATGCGGACACTGAAGCTTTCTTT.

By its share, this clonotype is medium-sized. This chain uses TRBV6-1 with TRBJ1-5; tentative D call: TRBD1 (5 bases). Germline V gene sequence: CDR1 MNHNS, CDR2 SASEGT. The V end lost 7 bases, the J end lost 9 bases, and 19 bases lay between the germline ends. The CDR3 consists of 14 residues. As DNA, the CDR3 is TGTGCCAGCATGTGGGAACAGGCGTTTGGGCCCCAGCATTTT. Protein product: CASMWEQAFGPQHF.

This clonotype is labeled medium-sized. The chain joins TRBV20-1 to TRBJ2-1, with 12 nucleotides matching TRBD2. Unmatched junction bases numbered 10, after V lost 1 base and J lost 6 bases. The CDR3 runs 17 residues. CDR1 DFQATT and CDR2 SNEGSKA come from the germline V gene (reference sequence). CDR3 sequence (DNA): TGCAGTGCTAGAGGCCTGACTAGCGGGGGCGTCCCCAATGAGCAGTTCTTC. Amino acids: CSARGLTSGGVPNEQFF.

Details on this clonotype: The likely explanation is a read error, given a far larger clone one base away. CDR3 DNA sequence: TGTGCCAGCAGTGAGGATGGGGCTGGGGCAGATACGCAGTATTTT. It yields the protein CASSEDGAGADTQYF. The chain combines TRBV6-9 with TRBJ2-3; tentative D call: TRBD1 (5 bases). V shed 5 bases and J shed 4 bases, with 16 bases lying between them. This CDR3 region has 15 residues. Germline CDR1 is MNHGY and CDR2 is SVAAGI.

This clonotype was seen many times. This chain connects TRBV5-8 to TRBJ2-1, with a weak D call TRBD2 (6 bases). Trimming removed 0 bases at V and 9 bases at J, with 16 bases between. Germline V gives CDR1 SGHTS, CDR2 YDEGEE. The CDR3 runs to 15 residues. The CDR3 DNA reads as TGTGCCAGCAGCTTGGTTAGCGGCAGACTCGGTGAGCAGTTCTTC. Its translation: CASSLVSGRLGEQFF.

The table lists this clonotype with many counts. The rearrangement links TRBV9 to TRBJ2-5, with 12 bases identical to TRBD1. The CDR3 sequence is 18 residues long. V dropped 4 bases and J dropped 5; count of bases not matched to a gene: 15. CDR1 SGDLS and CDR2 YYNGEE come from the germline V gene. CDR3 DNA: TGTGCCAGCAGCCCGAGGGGGACAGGGGGCGTCGGGGGGGAGACCCAGTACTTC. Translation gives CASSPRGTGGVGGETQYF.

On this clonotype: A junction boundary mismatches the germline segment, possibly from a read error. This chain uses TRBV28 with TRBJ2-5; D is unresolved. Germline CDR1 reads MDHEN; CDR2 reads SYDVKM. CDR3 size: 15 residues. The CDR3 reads CASSSWAELQDTQYF. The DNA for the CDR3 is TGTGCCAGCAGTTCCTGGGCGGAACTCCAAGATACCCAGTACTTC.

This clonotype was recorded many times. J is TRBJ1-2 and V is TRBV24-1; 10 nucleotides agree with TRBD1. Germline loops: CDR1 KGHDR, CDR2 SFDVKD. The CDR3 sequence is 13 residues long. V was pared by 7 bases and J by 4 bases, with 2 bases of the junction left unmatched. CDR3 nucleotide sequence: TGTGCCACCAGCCGGACAGGGGGCTATGGCTACACCTTC. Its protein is CATSRTGGYGYTF.

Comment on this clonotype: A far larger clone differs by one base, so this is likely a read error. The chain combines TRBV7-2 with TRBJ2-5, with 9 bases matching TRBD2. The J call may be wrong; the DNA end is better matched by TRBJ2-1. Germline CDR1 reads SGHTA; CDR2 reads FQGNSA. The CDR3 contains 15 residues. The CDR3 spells CVSRLSGRDSNEQFF. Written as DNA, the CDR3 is TGTGTCAGCAGACTTAGCGGGAGAGACTCCAATGAGCAGTTCTTC.

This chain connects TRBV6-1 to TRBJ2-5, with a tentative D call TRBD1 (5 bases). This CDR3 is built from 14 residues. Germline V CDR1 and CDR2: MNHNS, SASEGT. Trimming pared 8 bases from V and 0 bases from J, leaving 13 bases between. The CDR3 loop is CASYLSGYQETQYF. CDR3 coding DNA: TGTGCCAGCTACCTTTCAGGGTACCAAGAGACCCAGTACTTC.

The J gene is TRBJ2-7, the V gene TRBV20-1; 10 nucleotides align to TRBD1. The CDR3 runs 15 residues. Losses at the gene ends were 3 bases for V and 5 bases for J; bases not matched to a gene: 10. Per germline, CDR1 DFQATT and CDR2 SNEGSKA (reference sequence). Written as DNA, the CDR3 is TGCAGTGCTAGCCTCGTCAGGGACAGGGGTCACGAGCAGTACTTC. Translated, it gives CSASLVRDRGHEQYF.

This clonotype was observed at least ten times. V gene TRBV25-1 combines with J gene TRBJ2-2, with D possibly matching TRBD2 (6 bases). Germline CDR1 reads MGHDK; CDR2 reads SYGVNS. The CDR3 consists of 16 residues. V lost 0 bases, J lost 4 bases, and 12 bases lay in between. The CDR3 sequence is CASSEYRPGATGELFF. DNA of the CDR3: TGTGCCAGCAGTGAATATCGCCCGGGAGCCACCGGGGAGCTGTTTTTT.

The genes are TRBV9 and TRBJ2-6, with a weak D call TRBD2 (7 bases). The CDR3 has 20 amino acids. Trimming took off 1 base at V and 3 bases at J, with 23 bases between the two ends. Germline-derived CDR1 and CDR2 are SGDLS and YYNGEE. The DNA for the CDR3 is TGTGCCAGCAGCGTATTGAAGGGGGTATCGGGAGGTTTTGGGGCCAACGTCCTGACTTTC. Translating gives CASSVLKGVSGGFGANVLTF.